Presented here are 7 T cell receptor beta chains from one specimen sequenced in a study of blood T cells in healthy people across ages. PCR was performed a second time for about 7 to 12 cycles using a sample-barcoded 5' primer and a J-beta primer mix. TCRdb re-derived calls from the 5' RACE reads in MiXCR, one entry per CDR3 protein. The table shows around 750,000 distinct CDR3 sequences, with roughly 50% occurring only once. Sequences were obtained from blood. These receptors came from an elderly man in good health.

V and J are TRBV20-1 and TRBJ2-2; maybe TRBD2 (6 bases). CDR3 size: 14 residues. V shed 2 bases and J shed 3 bases, with 10 bases lying between them. Germline V CDR1 and CDR2: DFQATT, SNEGSKA (reference sequence). CDR3 in amino acids: CSARSGFDTGELFF. For the CDR3, the DNA is TGCAGTGCTAGAAGCGGGTTCGACACCGGGGAGCTGTTTTTT.

The chain employs TRBV20-1 and TRBJ2-3; TRBD2 aligns across 15 bases. J gave up 14 bases and V 4 bases, and 16 bases lay outside the gene matches. The CDR3 has 16 amino acids. Per the germline V gene, CDR1 is DFQATT and CDR2 is SNEGSKA (reference sequence). CDR3 loop: CSAKTPGLAGGRYAYF. CDR3 DNA: TGCAGTGCTAAGACCCCGGGACTAGCGGGAGGTAGATACGCGTATTTT.

This rearrangement joins TRBV28 to TRBJ2-7, with 12 bases fitting TRBD1. This CDR3 has 15 amino acids. J gave up 5 bases and V 6 bases, and 8 bases lay outside the gene matches. Germline V gene lookup returns CDR1 MDHEN and CDR2 SYDVKM. The CDR3 DNA reads TGTGCCAGCAGAATCCGGGACAGGGGGCTCCACGAGCAGTACTTC. Translated: CASRIRDRGLHEQYF. Full variable domain (outside the CDR3, taken from reference TRBV28 and TRBJ2-7): DVKVTQSSRYLVKRTGEKVFLECVQDMDHENMFWYRQDPGLGLRLIYFSYDVKMKEKGDIPEGYSVSREKKERFSLILESASTNQTSMYLCASRIRDRGLHEQYFGPGTRLTVT.

V usage is TRBV6-6 and J usage is TRBJ2-1; 7 nucleotides align to TRBD2. The CDR3 has 15 amino acids. The ends lost 0 bases at V and 6 bases at J; junction bases unmatched: 5. CDR1 is MNHNY, CDR2 SVGAGI, per germline (reference sequence). CDR3 coding DNA: TGTGCCAGCAGTTACTCGAGACTAGCAGGCAATGAGCAGTTCTTC. It codes for CASSYSRLAGNEQFF.

The chain recombines TRBV2 with TRBJ1-4; 8 bases agree with TRBD1. Germline V CDR1 and CDR2: SNHLY, FYNNEI. J gave up 8 bases and V 7 bases, and 9 bases lay outside the gene matches. The CDR3 sequence is 14 residues long. CDR3 nucleotide sequence: TGTGCCAGCATCCAGCAGGGGGCCAGAGAAAAACTGTTTTTT. Its translation: CASIQQGAREKLFF.

This clonotype appeared a few times. This rearrangement joins TRBV29-1 to TRBJ1-1, with unresolved D. Trimming left V 4 bases short and J 1 base short, with 13 bases between. CDR1 and CDR2 from the germline V gene are SQVTM and ANQGSEA. The CDR3 totals 14 residues. The CDR3 DNA sequence: TGCAGCGTTGGGGGTGGCAGAGGGAACACTGAAGCTTTCTTT. It is translated as CSVGGGRGNTEAFF.

V gene TRBV6-6 combines with J gene TRBJ2-5; 9 bases are shared with TRBD2. The length of the CDR3 is 17 residues. Germline lookup yields CDR1 MNHNY and CDR2 SVGAGI (reference sequence). Germline trimming cut 2 bases from V and 1 base from J; bases unmatched to any gene: 8. The CDR3 DNA follows: TGTGCCAGCAGTTACCCAGGGGCTAGCGGGACCCAAGAGACCCAGTACTTC. This gives the protein CASSYPGASGTQETQYF.